Below are 31 T cell receptor beta chains sequenced from a single sample in a study of T cell responses to AZD1222 COVID-19 vaccine. TCRdb's copy holds only in-frame clones and misses some; the assay was immunoSEQ multiplex PCR. The sample lists more than 90,000 clones, about 89% occurring once. Sequencing was performed on peripheral blood, taken 28 days after the second AZD1222 dose. The receptors come from an adult who received the AZD1222 COVID-19 vaccine.

This chain links TRBV7-2 with TRBJ2-7; D possibly matches TRBD1 or TRBD2 (5 bases each). CDR1 and CDR2 (germline): SGHTA, FQGNSA. The V and J ends lost 1 base and 0 bases respectively, with 13 bases between them. The CDR3 covers 16 residues. CDR3 DNA: TGTGCCAGCAGCTTAGTACGGGACGCCTACTCCTACGAGCAGTACTTC. Translated, it gives CASSLVRDAYSYEQYF.

The chain combines TRBV6-5 with TRBJ2-7; 7 nucleotides agree with TRBD1. The junction had 3 bases not matched to a gene; V was cut back by 8 bases and J by 2 bases. CDR1 and CDR2 from the germline V gene are MNHEY and SVGAGI. The CDR3 contains 12 residues. CDR3 DNA sequence: TGTGCCAGCCGGGACAGAGCCTACGAGCAGTACTTC. It codes for CASRDRAYEQYF.

V and J are TRBV7-9 and TRBJ2-5; D is unresolved. Germline V gives CDR1 SEHNR, CDR2 FQNEAQ (reference sequence). V was clipped by 5 bases and J by 8 bases, with 18 bases between them. The CDR3 length is 14 residues. The CDR3 loop reads CASSTHNVGYTQYF. DNA for the CDR3: TGTGCCAGCAGCACCCACAACGTCGGGTATACCCAGTACTTC.

V and J are TRBV28 and TRBJ2-7; D possibly corresponds to TRBD1 (5 bases). Germline V gene sequence: CDR1 MDHEN, CDR2 SYDVKM. The germline V and J ends were trimmed by 3 bases and 7 bases, with 10 bases remaining between them. CDR3 length: 12 amino acids. CDR3: CASSFPDSEQYF. For the CDR3, the DNA is TGTGCCAGCAGTTTCCCCGACAGTGAGCAGTACTTC.

In this sample, this clone turned up a few times. A junction boundary mismatches the germline segment, possibly from a read error. The V and J genes are TRBV15 and TRBJ2-7, with 14 bases identical to TRBD2. Germline CDR1 reads LNHNV; CDR2 reads YYDKDF (reference sequence). CDR3 length: 13 amino acids. The CDR3: CATRSGTSGGPQF. CDR3 nucleotides: TGTGCCACCCGATCCGGGACTAGCGGGGGACCACAGTTC.

The chain recombines TRBV3-1 (or the pseudogene TRBV3-2) with TRBJ2-1, with 8 bases that match TRBD2. This CDR3 comprises 14 residues. Germline loops: CDR1 LGHDT, CDR2 YNNKEL (reference sequence). The junction had 3 bases not matched to a gene; V was cut back by 2 bases and J by 6 bases. The DNA of the CDR3 is TGTGCCAGCAGCCAACCGGGGACTAGCAATGAGCAGTTCTTC. This encodes CASSQPGTSNEQFF.

The chain carries TRBV28 and TRBJ1-1; D ambiguous. Germline V gene data show CDR1 as MDHEN and CDR2 as SYDVKM. The V and J ends lost 6 bases and 1 base respectively, with 6 bases between them. CDR3 length equals 12 residues. The CDR3 loop reads CASREANTEAFF. In DNA, the CDR3 is TGTGCCAGCAGGGAAGCGAACACTGAAGCTTTCTTT. Complete variable domain (other parts from reference TRBV28 and TRBJ1-1): DVKVTQSSRYLVKRTGEKVFLECVQDMDHENMFWYRQDPGLGLRLIYFSYDVKMKEKGDIPEGYSVSREKKERFSLILESASTNQTSMYLCASREANTEAFFGQGTRLTVV.

The genes are TRBV5-6 and TRBJ1-1; maybe TRBD1 (6 bases). The germline V gene encodes CDR1 SGHDT and CDR2 YYEEEE. The ends were cut back, 0 bases at V and 3 bases at J, with 15 bases in the middle. CDR3 size: 16 residues. The CDR3 region is CASSLENRVYDTEAFF. The CDR3 DNA sequence: TGTGCCAGCAGCTTGGAAAACAGGGTTTACGACACTGAAGCTTTCTTT.

The rearrangement joins TRBV7-9 to TRBJ2-5; no definite D call. Per the germline V gene, CDR1 is SEHNR and CDR2 is FQNEAQ (reference sequence). The V and J ends lost 3 bases and 4 bases respectively, with 9 bases between them. This CDR3 spans 13 amino acids. The DNA for the CDR3 is TGTGCCAGCAGCTTGCCGGCTGGAGAGACCCAGTACTTC. Its protein is CASSLPAGETQYF.

This chain joins TRBV5-1 and TRBJ2-3, with D perhaps TRBD2 (6 bases). With 0 bases removed from V and 3 bases from J, the gap between germline ends came to 8 bases. Germline V gene sequence: CDR1 SGHRS, CDR2 YFSETQ. This CDR3 region has 14 residues. This CDR3 reads CASSLGGGTDTQYF. As DNA, the CDR3 is TGCGCCAGCAGCTTGGGTGGAGGGACAGATACGCAGTATTTT. Full variable domain (remainder filled in from reference TRBV5-1 and TRBJ2-3): KAGVTQTPRYLIKTRGQQVTLSCSPISGHRSVSWYQQTPGQGLQFLFEYFSETQRNKGNFPGRFSGRQFSNSRSEMNVSTLELGDSALYLCASSLGGGTDTQYFGPGTRLTVL.

The chain links TRBV4-1 to TRBJ1-2, with a tentative D call TRBD1 (5 bases). CDR1 and CDR2 (germline): MGHRA, YSYEKL. The CDR3 length is 14 residues. The V end was cut by 4 bases, the J end by 8 bases, with 17 bases between. CDR3 residues: CASSPVRGWGGYTF. The CDR3 nucleotides are TGCGCCAGCAGCCCCGTGAGAGGCTGGGGGGGCTACACCTTC.

The genes are TRBV2 and TRBJ2-1; D not resolved. The CDR3 sequence is 11 residues long. Trimming shortened V by 5 bases and J by 5 bases, and 4 bases separated the two germline ends. The germline V gene encodes CDR1 SNHLY and CDR2 FYNNEI. The CDR3 DNA is TGTGCCAGCAGTTTCGACAATGAGCAGTTCTTC. Its translation: CASSFDNEQFF. Full variable domain (rest looked up from reference TRBV2 and TRBJ2-1): EPEVTQTPSHQVTQMGQEVILRCVPISNHLYFYWYRQILGQKVEFLVSFYNNEISEKSEIFDDQFSVERPDGSNFTLKIRSTKLEDSAMYFCASSFDNEQFFGPGTRLTVL.

DNA for the CDR3: TGCGCCAGCAGCGCCGATCAGGGGGCGAGGGAAAAACTGTTTTTT. This translates into CASSADQGAREKLFF. The chain recombines TRBV5-1 with TRBJ1-4; 8 nucleotides align to TRBD1. CDR3 length: 15 residues. Trimming at V came to 4 bases and at J to 8 bases, leaving 10 bases not matched to a gene. Germline loops: CDR1 SGHRS, CDR2 YFSETQ.

The V call is TRBV5-1, the J call TRBJ1-1; D may be TRBD1 (6 bases). CDR3 length: 12 residues. Per germline, CDR1 SGHRS and CDR2 YFSETQ. V gave up 7 bases and J gave up 6 bases, with 13 bases separating them. This chain's CDR3 is CASRTGTAEAFF. DNA of the CDR3: TGCGCCAGCCGAACAGGGACGGCTGAAGCTTTCTTT. Together with reference TRBV5-1 and TRBJ1-1, the CDR3 gives the full variable domain: KAGVTQTPRYLIKTRGQQVTLSCSPISGHRSVSWYQQTPGQGLQFLFEYFSETQRNKGNFPGRFSGRQFSNSRSEMNVSTLELGDSALYLCASRTGTAEAFFGQGTRLTVV.

V is TRBV12-3 or TRBV12-4 and J is TRBJ1-3; D is ambiguous. The CDR3 runs 13 residues. Trimming shortened V by 5 bases and J by 4 bases, and 9 bases separated the two germline ends. Here the CDR3 DNA reads TGTGCCAGCAGTAAGACGGAAGGAAACACCATATATTTT. Residues: CASSKTEGNTIYF.

This sequence joins TRBV29-1 and TRBJ2-1; D is unclear. Between the trimmed V and J ends, which lost 7 bases and 7 bases, there was a span of 17 bases. Germline V gene lookup returns CDR1 SQVTM and CDR2 ANQGSEA. This CDR3 region has 13 residues. CDR3 sequence (DNA): TGCAGCGCCTTAGCCCAGTTGGCAAATGAGCAGTTCTTC. Protein sequence: CSALAQLANEQFF.

V usage is TRBV28 and J usage is TRBJ1-5, with TRBD1 matching 7 bases. The CDR3 has 20 amino acids. Germline trimming cut 1 base from V and 0 bases from J; bases unmatched to any gene: 15. Germline CDR1 is MDHEN and CDR2 is SYDVKM. The CDR3 sequence: CASSLSLSHRGGDSNQPQHF. The CDR3, as DNA: TGTGCCAGCAGTTTATCGCTATCTCACAGGGGCGGAGATAGCAATCAGCCCCAGCATTTT.

The chain is built from TRBV19 and TRBJ2-4; tentatively, D is TRBD2 (6 bases). V was clipped by 3 bases and J by 8 bases, with 11 bases between them. From germline, CDR1 is LNHDA and CDR2 SQIVND (reference sequence). This CDR3 has 13 amino acids. The CDR3 coding sequence is TGTGCCAGTAGTATGCGCTCGGGGGACATTCAGTACTTC. Its translation: CASSMRSGDIQYF.

V gene TRBV4-3 combines with J gene TRBJ1-6, with unresolved D. CDR1 is LGHNA, CDR2 YSLEER, per germline. The CDR3 totals 13 residues. Trimming cost V 3 bases and J 10 bases, with 10 bases left between them. CDR3 sequence reads: CASSQRLASPLHF. The CDR3 nucleotides are TGCGCCAGCAGCCAGAGGTTGGCATCACCCCTCCACTTT.

The CDR3 reads CATSDPDRGSYGYTF. CDR3 in DNA: TGTGCCACCAGTGATCCGGACAGGGGATCCTATGGCTACACCTTC. The J gene is TRBJ1-2, the V gene TRBV24-1; 9 positions agree with TRBD1. CDR3 length: 15 amino acids. CDR1 KGHDR and CDR2 SFDVKD come from the germline V gene. After removal of 3 bases from V and 4 bases from J, the junction contained 5 bases not matched to a gene.

V is TRBV9 and J is TRBJ2-7, with a weak D call TRBD2 (6 bases). The ends were cut back, 4 bases at V and 2 bases at J, with 16 bases in the middle. The CDR3 is 15 residues long. Germline loops: CDR1 SGDLS, CDR2 YYNGEE. CDR3 coding DNA: TGTGCCAGCAGCTCGCGGGATGGCAAACCCTACGAGCAGTACTTC. The encoded protein is CASSSRDGKPYEQYF. Based on the CDR3 plus reference TRBV9 and TRBJ2-7, the full variable domain is DSGVTQTPKHLITATGQRVTLRCSPRSGDLSVYWYQQSLDQGLQFLIQYYNGEERAKGNILERFSAQQFPDLHSELNLSSLELGDSALYFCASSSRDGKPYEQYFGPGTRLTVT.

V gene TRBV27 combines with J gene TRBJ2-7; 10 bases fit TRBD2. The ends lost 9 bases at V and 3 bases at J; junction bases unmatched: 5. Germline CDR1 MNHEY, CDR2 SMNVEV (reference sequence). CDR3 length equals 13 residues. CDR3 DNA sequence: TGTGCCAGTAGGGGGACTAGCGTCTACGAGCAGTACTTC. Translated, it gives CASRGTSVYEQYF.

The chain employs TRBV20-1 and TRBJ1-1; TRBD1 matches at 9 bases. Trimming removed 7 bases from V and 12 bases from J; junction bases left unmatched: 9. CDR3 length: 11 residues. CDR1 DFQATT and CDR2 SNEGSKA come from the germline V gene (reference sequence). CDR3 amino acids: CSVPGQGGSFF. In DNA, the CDR3 is TGCAGTGTCCCGGGACAGGGTGGGTCTTTCTTT.

The V gene is TRBV7-6, the J gene TRBJ2-7; 7 nucleotides agree with TRBD2. From germline, CDR1 is SGHVS and CDR2 FNYEAQ. The CDR3 consists of 16 residues. V dropped 5 bases and J dropped 2; count of bases not matched to a gene: 12. The CDR3 DNA reads TGTGCCAGCAGCAAAGAGGTGGCGGGAGAACCCTACGAGCAGTACTTC. Amino acid sequence: CASSKEVAGEPYEQYF.

J is TRBJ1-3 and V is TRBV7-8; D gene ambiguous. Trimming took 2 bases from V and 1 from J, leaving 12 bases between them. The CDR3 spans 16 residues. Germline V gene data show CDR1 as SGHVS and CDR2 as FQNEAQ. CDR3 protein: CASSLRATNSGNTIYF. The CDR3 DNA reads as TGTGCCAGCAGCTTAAGGGCGACAAATTCTGGAAACACCATATATTTT.

The V call is TRBV29-1, the J call TRBJ2-7; 12 nucleotides align to TRBD2. Germline V gene sequence: CDR1 SQVTM, CDR2 ANQGSEA. The CDR3 has 16 amino acids. The V segment lost 1 base and the J segment 5 bases; nucleotides outside the gene matches: 9. The CDR3 DNA reads TGCAGCGTTGAAGGGGATCTAGCGGGAGGGCCACACGAGCAGTACTTC. Its protein is CSVEGDLAGGPHEQYF.

Note on this clone: Mismatch with germline at one junction end may stem from a read error. Other DNA sequences in the sample encode the same CDR3. This chain links TRBV7-3 with TRBJ2-2; no firm D call. This CDR3 has 12 residues. The germline CDR1 and CDR2 sequences are SGHTA and FQGTGA. The CDR3 nucleotides read TGTGCCAGCAGCACCTACACGGGGGAGCTGTTTTTT. Translated, it gives CASSTYTGELFF.

CDR3 sequence (DNA): TGTGCCAGCAGCAAAACGGGACTTCCGAGTTACTACGAGCAGTACTTC. The encoded protein is CASSKTGLPSYYEQYF. The chain carries TRBV2 and TRBJ2-7, with D possibly TRBD2 on 6 matching bases. This CDR3 spans 16 amino acids. V lost 6 bases and J lost 3, with 21 bases in between. The germline V gene has CDR1 SNHLY and CDR2 FYNNEI.

This clone has only a few counts. The genes are TRBV9 and TRBJ1-5; no clear D. V gave up 0 bases and J gave up 3 bases, with 16 bases separating them. This CDR3 is built from 17 residues. The germline V gene encodes CDR1 SGDLS and CDR2 YYNGEE. This chain's CDR3 is CASSVAGVGYNNQPQHF. CDR3 coding DNA: TGTGCCAGCAGCGTAGCCGGGGTGGGGTACAACAATCAGCCCCAGCATTTT.

V gene TRBV4-2 combines with J gene TRBJ2-3; possible D gene TRBD2, 6 bases. Trimming removed 2 bases at V and 0 bases at J, with 15 bases between. The CDR3 length is 17 residues. Germline CDR1 is LGHNA and CDR2 is YNFKEQ. CDR3 region: CASSQHAGDWSTDTQYF. DNA for the CDR3: TGTGCCAGCAGCCAACATGCCGGGGACTGGAGCACAGATACGCAGTATTTT.

This clone was detected only once. This chain links TRBV4-3 with TRBJ1-2; D is undetermined. V was clipped by 0 bases and J by 2 bases, with 10 bases between them. Germline V gene lookup returns CDR1 LGHNA and CDR2 YSLEER. The CDR3 extends over 15 amino acids. CDR3 bases: TGCGCCAGCAGCCAAGATTTAACAGACAACTATGGCTACACCTTC. Encoded protein: CASSQDLTDNYGYTF.